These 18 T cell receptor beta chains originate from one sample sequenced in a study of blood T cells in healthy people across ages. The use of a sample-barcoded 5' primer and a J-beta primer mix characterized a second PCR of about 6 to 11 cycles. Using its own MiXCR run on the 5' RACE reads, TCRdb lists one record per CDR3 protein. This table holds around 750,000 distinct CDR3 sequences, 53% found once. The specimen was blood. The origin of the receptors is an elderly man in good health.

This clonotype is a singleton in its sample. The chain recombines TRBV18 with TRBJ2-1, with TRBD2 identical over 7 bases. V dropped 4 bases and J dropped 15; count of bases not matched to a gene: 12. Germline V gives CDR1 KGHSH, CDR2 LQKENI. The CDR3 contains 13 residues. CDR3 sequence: CASSLNSGTTAFF. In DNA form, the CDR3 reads TGTGCCAGCTCACTTAACTCCGGGACTACAGCGTTCTTC.

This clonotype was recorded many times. DNA for the CDR3: TGCAGCGTCCGCTCCGGTTGGGACGAGCAGTACTTC. Translation: CSVRSGWDEQYF. The chain recombines TRBV29-1 with TRBJ2-7; D is uncertain. CDR1 and CDR2 (germline): SQVTM, ANQGSEA. V was clipped by 6 bases and J by 5 bases, with 14 bases between them. This CDR3 spans 12 amino acids.

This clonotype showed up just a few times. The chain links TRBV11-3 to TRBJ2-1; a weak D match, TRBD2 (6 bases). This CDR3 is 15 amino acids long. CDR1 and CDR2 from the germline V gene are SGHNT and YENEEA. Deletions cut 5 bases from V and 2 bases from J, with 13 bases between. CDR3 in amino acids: CASSLRELTYNEQFF. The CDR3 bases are TGTGCCAGCAGCCTACGGGAGTTGACCTACAATGAGCAGTTCTTC.

The CDR3 sequence is CASNPGSEGEQYF. CDR3 sequence (DNA): TGTGCCAGCAACCCTGGGAGCGAGGGGGAGCAGTACTTC. The chain combines TRBV6-6 with TRBJ2-7; D tentatively fits TRBD1 or TRBD2 (5 bases each). V was pared by 7 bases and J by 7 bases, with 17 bases between. Germline V gene lookup returns CDR1 MNHNY and CDR2 SVGAGI (reference sequence). The CDR3 is 13 residues long.

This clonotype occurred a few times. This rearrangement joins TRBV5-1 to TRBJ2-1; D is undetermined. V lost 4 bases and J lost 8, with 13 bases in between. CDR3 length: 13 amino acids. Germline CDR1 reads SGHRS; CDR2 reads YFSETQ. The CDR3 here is CASSPTRADEQFF. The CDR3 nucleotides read TGCGCCAGCAGCCCTACCCGGGCGGATGAGCAGTTCTTC.

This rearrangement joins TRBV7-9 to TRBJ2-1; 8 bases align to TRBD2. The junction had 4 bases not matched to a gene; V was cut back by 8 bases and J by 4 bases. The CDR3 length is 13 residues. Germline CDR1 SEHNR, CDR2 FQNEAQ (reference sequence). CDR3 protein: CASDGTSYNEQFF. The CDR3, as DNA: TGTGCCAGCGACGGGACTAGTTACAATGAGCAGTTCTTC.

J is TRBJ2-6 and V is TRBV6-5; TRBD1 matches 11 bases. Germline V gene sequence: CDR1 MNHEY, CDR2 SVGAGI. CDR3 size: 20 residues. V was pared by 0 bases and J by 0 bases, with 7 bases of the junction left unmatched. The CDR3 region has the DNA TGTGCCAGCAGTTACTCGCGGACAGGGGGCATTGACTCTGGGGCCAACGTCCTGACTTTC. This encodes CASSYSRTGGIDSGANVLTF.

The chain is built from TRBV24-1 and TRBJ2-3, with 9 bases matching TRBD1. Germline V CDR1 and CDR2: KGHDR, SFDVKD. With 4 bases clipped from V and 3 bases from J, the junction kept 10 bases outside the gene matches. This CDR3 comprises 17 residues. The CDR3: CATSERPGQGATDTQYF. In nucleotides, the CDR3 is TGTGCCACCAGTGAGCGTCCGGGACAGGGTGCGACAGATACGCAGTATTTT.

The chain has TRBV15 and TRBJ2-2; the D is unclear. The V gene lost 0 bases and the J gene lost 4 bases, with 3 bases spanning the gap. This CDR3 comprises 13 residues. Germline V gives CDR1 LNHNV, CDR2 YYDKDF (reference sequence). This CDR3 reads CATSRERTGELFF. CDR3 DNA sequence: TGTGCCACCAGCAGAGAACGCACCGGGGAGCTGTTTTTT.

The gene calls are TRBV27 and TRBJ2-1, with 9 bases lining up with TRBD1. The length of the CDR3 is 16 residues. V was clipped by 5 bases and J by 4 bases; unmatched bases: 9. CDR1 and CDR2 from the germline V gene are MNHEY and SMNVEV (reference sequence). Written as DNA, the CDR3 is TGTGCCAGCAGTACTAAACGGACAGGGGATTACAATGAGCAGTTCTTC. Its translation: CASSTKRTGDYNEQFF.

For the CDR3, the DNA is TGTGCCAGCAGTGAAATTGGAGGGCGTGGTGGGGCCAACGTCCTGACTTTC. Protein sequence: CASSEIGGRGGANVLTF. The chain links TRBV2 to TRBJ2-6; TRBD2 might be the D (6 bases). Trimming stripped 2 bases from V and 3 bases from J, with 14 bases between. This CDR3 has 17 amino acids. The germline V gene encodes CDR1 SNHLY and CDR2 FYNNEI. The whole variable domain, remainder taken from reference TRBV2 and TRBJ2-6, is EPEVTQTPSHQVTQMGQEVILRCVPISNHLYFYWYRQILGQKVEFLVSFYNNEISEKSEIFDDQFSVERPDGSNFTLKIRSTKLEDSAMYFCASSEIGGRGGANVLTFGAGSRLTVL.

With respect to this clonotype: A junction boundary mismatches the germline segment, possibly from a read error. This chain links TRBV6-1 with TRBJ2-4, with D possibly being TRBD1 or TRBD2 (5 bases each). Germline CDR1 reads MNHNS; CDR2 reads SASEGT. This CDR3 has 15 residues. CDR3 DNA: TGTGCCGGCAGGCCGGGACCGAGAGCCAAAAACATTCAGTACTTC. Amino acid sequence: CAGRPGPRAKNIQYF.

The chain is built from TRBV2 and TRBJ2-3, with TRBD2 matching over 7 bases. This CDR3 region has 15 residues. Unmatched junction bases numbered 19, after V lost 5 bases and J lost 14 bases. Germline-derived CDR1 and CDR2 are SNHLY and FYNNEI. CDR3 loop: CASSSRRSGNRYAYF. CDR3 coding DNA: TGTGCCAGCAGTTCTCGAAGGAGCGGGAACAGATACGCGTATTTT. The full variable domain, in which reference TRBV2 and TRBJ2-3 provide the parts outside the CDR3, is EPEVTQTPSHQVTQMGQEVILRCVPISNHLYFYWYRQILGQKVEFLVSFYNNEISEKSEIFDDQFSVERPDGSNFTLKIRSTKLEDSAMYFCASSSRRSGNRYAYFGPGTRLTVL.

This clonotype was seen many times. The CDR3 is CASSWDIYEQYF. The CDR3 DNA reads TGTGCCAGCAGCTGGGACATTTACGAGCAGTACTTC. V usage is TRBV7-9 and J usage is TRBJ2-7, with D maybe TRBD1 (6 bases). The CDR3 contains 12 residues. Germline V gene lookup returns CDR1 SEHNR and CDR2 FQNEAQ (reference sequence). The V end lost 4 bases, the J end lost 4 bases, and 8 bases lay between the germline ends. Drawing the rest from reference TRBV7-9 and TRBJ2-7, the complete variable domain is DTGVSQNPRHKITKRGQNVTFRCDPISEHNRLYWYRQTLGQGPEFLTYFQNEAQLEKSRLLSDRFSAERPKGSFSTLEIQRTEQGDSAMYLCASSWDIYEQYFGPGTRLTVT.

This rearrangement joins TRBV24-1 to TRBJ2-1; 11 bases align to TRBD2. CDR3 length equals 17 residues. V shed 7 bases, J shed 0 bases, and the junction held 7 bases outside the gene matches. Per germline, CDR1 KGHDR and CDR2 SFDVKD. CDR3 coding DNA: TGTGCCACCAGCGGACTAGCGGGTCTTTCCTCCTACAATGAGCAGTTCTTC. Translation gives CATSGLAGLSSYNEQFF.

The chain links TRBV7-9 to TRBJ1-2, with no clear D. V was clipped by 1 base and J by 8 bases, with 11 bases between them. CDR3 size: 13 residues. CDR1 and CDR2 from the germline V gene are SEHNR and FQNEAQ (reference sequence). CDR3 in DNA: TGTGCCAGCAGCTTAGAAAGAGAGGGCGGCTACACCTTC. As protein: CASSLEREGGYTF.

This chain's CDR3 is CASSQEGLAVTPSYNEQFF. CDR3 in DNA: TGTGCCAGCAGCCAAGAGGGGCTAGCGGTTACCCCTTCCTACAATGAGCAGTTCTTC. This sequence joins TRBV4-2 and TRBJ2-1; 7 nucleotides match TRBD2. The V segment lost 0 bases and the J segment 1 base; nucleotides outside the gene matches: 12. CDR1 is LGHNA and CDR2 is YNFKEQ in the germline V gene. There are 19 residues in the CDR3.

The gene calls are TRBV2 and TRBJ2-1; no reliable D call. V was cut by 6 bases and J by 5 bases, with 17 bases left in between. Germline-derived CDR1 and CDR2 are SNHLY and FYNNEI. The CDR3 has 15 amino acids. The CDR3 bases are TGTGCCAGCAGGGACGCTCTTCAAGGGCACAATGAGCAGTTCTTC. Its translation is CASRDALQGHNEQFF.